These 29 T cell receptor beta chains originate from one sample sequenced in a study of T-cell reconstitution after alpha-beta-depleted transplantation in children. TCRbeta library construction was performed incorporating unique molecular identifiers. A single record per CDR3 protein comes from TCRdb applying MiXCR to the PCR reads. The repertoire has about 370,000 distinct CDR3 sequences, over 20% of them found once; the top ten carry 3.5% to 4%. This specimen consisted of PBMCs from the stem cell graft donor, obtained from the stem cell graft. Receptors originate from a human donor who donated a stem cell graft to a child with acute myeloid leukemia.

The chain combines TRBV11-1 with TRBJ2-3; 13 bases agree with TRBD2. The germline gives CDR1 SGHAT, CDR2 FQDESV (reference sequence). Trimming at V came to 8 bases and at J to 6 bases, leaving 8 bases not matched to a gene. This CDR3 has 15 residues. CDR3 loop: CASLLGLAGEDTQYF. CDR3 DNA: TGTGCCAGCCTCCTCGGACTAGCGGGGGAGGATACGCAGTATTTT.

The chain couples TRBV28 to TRBJ2-3; 7 positions agree with TRBD2. The CDR3 is 17 amino acids. Trimming at V came to 5 bases and at J to 2 bases, leaving 13 bases not matched to a gene. Germline CDR1 and CDR2: MDHEN and SYDVKM. The CDR3 nucleotides read TGTGCCAGCAGTCAGTGGGGGAGGGCGCTCTCCACAGATACGCAGTATTTT. Protein: CASSQWGRALSTDTQYF.

The CDR3 sequence is CASRRSGEWETQYF. The CDR3 DNA follows: TGTGCCAGCCGCCGGAGTGGGGAATGGGAGACCCAGTACTTC. This chain connects TRBV6-2 or TRBV6-3 to TRBJ2-5, with D unclear. The V gene's germline CDR1 is MNHEY and CDR2 SVGEGT. This CDR3 has 14 residues. Trimming took off 8 bases at V and 5 bases at J, with 18 bases between the two ends.

This clonotype was observed a few times. V is TRBV5-6 and J is TRBJ2-7; 9 nucleotides line up with TRBD1. The CDR3 is made up of 15 amino acids. V lost 1 base and J lost 1; bases outside the gene matches: 3. The germline V gene has CDR1 SGHDT and CDR2 YYEEEE. DNA of the CDR3: TGTGCCAGCAGCTTGCTCGGACAGGGGTCCTACGAGCAGTACTTC. As protein: CASSLLGQGSYEQYF.

This clonotype was detected only a few times. The J gene is TRBJ1-4, the V gene TRBV12-3 or TRBV12-4; D call uncertain. This CDR3 region has 14 residues. Deletions cut 5 bases from V and 5 bases from J, with 12 bases between. The CDR3: CASSPNRANEKLFF. The CDR3 bases are TGTGCCAGCAGTCCAAATCGGGCGAATGAAAAACTGTTTTTT.

This clonotype was seen only a few times. The gene calls are TRBV20-1 and TRBJ1-1; D perhaps matches TRBD1 (5 bases). Trimming pared 6 bases from V and 9 bases from J, leaving 14 bases between. The germline V gene has CDR1 DFQATT and CDR2 SNEGSKA (reference sequence). CDR3 length: 11 amino acids. CDR3 sequence (DNA): TGCAGTGCCCCCGGGGACCAAAAAGCTTTCTTT. Translating it yields CSAPGDQKAFF.

This clonotype has more than one count but fewer than ten. The V gene is TRBV12-3 or TRBV12-4, the J gene TRBJ2-5; D remains unclear. With 7 bases removed from V and 4 bases from J, the gap between germline ends came to 16 bases. The length of the CDR3 is 14 residues. CDR3 coding DNA: TGTGCCAGCACGCTATTAGGGAAGGGAGAGACCCAGTACTTC. This translates into CASTLLGKGETQYF.

The chain carries TRBV15 and TRBJ2-1; 12 bases are shared with TRBD2. The germline CDR1 and CDR2 sequences are LNHNV and YYDKDF (reference sequence). Trimming cost V 1 base and J 0 bases; bases outside gene matches: 7. CDR3 length: 19 amino acids. In DNA, the CDR3 is TGTGCCACCAGCAGAGTGGGACTAGCGGGCCGAAGCTCCTACAATGAGCAGTTCTTC. Translation: CATSRVGLAGRSSYNEQFF.

This chain uses TRBV5-1 with TRBJ1-2; 7 positions match TRBD1. This CDR3 spans 14 amino acids. Trimming removed 6 bases from V and 1 base from J; junction bases left unmatched: 6. Germline V gene data show CDR1 as SGHRS and CDR2 as YFSETQ. This CDR3 is CASKEGQINYGYTF. CDR3 DNA sequence: TGCGCCAGCAAGGAGGGACAGATTAACTATGGCTACACCTTC.

The chain carries TRBV4-1 and TRBJ2-1; TRBD2 matches 12 bases. This CDR3 contains 16 residues. Per germline, CDR1 MGHRA and CDR2 YSYEKL. V shed 4 bases, J shed 7 bases, and the junction held 8 bases outside the gene matches. The CDR3 spells CASSRNLAGGRNEQFF. CDR3 bases: TGCGCCAGCAGCCGGAACCTAGCGGGAGGGAGGAATGAGCAGTTCTTC.

This clonotype was found a few times. V and J are TRBV11-2 and TRBJ2-7; 8 nucleotides match TRBD2. The CDR3 spans 18 residues. Losses at the gene ends were 0 bases for V and 2 bases for J; bases not matched to a gene: 12. Germline loops: CDR1 SGHAT, CDR2 FQNNGV. CDR3 DNA: TGTGCCAGCAGCTTAGAATCACGGGAGGGTTTTAGAGCCTACGAGCAGTACTTC. It encodes CASSLESREGFRAYEQYF.

The chain recombines TRBV7-6 with TRBJ2-7; maybe TRBD1 (6 bases). Looked up from germline, CDR1 is SGHVS and CDR2 is FNYEAQ. Trimming removed 3 bases at V and 1 base at J, with 22 bases between. This CDR3 comprises 18 residues. DNA of the CDR3: TGTGCCAGCAGCTTTAATACAGGGAACCGTAAGTCTTCCTACGAGCAGTACTTC. As protein: CASSFNTGNRKSSYEQYF.

V is TRBV15 and J is TRBJ2-1; 7 nucleotides agree with TRBD1. The CDR3 spans 15 residues. Germline V lookup: CDR1 LNHNV, CDR2 YYDKDF (reference sequence). After removal of 3 bases from V and 2 bases from J, the junction contained 4 bases not matched to a gene. The CDR3 loop is CATSSSGTAYNEQFF. CDR3 nucleotide sequence: TGTGCCACCAGCAGCTCCGGGACAGCCTACAATGAGCAGTTCTTC.

V gene TRBV12-3 or TRBV12-4 combines with J gene TRBJ2-5; 7 positions match TRBD1. The CDR3 length is 16 residues. Trimming removed 3 bases from V and 3 bases from J; junction bases left unmatched: 10. CDR3 protein: CASSFRQGLWKETQYF. CDR3 coding DNA: TGTGCCAGCAGTTTTAGACAGGGTTTGTGGAAAGAGACCCAGTACTTC.

This clonotype was observed a few times. This chain joins TRBV20-1 and TRBJ2-6; 9 nucleotides align to TRBD1. The V and J ends lost 4 bases and 2 bases, in that order; junction bases with no gene match: 9. Germline V gene data show CDR1 as DFQATT and CDR2 as SNEGSKA (reference sequence). The CDR3 runs to 17 residues. The CDR3 spells CSANTGQGGTGANVLTF. CDR3 DNA sequence: TGCAGTGCTAATACGGGACAGGGTGGCACTGGGGCCAACGTCCTGACTTTC.

V usage is TRBV6-2 or TRBV6-3 and J usage is TRBJ2-5; 11 bases agree with TRBD2. The CDR3 is 14 amino acids. The germline V gene encodes CDR1 MNHEY and CDR2 SVGEGT. After removal of 5 bases from V and 5 bases from J, the junction contained 4 bases not matched to a gene. In nucleotides, the CDR3 is TGTGCCAGCAGTCTTAGCGGGAGGGAGGAGACCCAGTACTTC. Its translation: CASSLSGREETQYF.

V gene TRBV2 combines with J gene TRBJ2-3; 11 bases fit TRBD2. V lost 1 base and J lost 4; bases outside the gene matches: 7. This CDR3 has 17 amino acids. Germline V gene data show CDR1 as SNHLY and CDR2 as FYNNEI. The DNA of the CDR3 is TGTGCCAGCAGTGAAGTACAACTAGCGGGAGTGGCAGATACGCAGTATTTT. Translation: CASSEVQLAGVADTQYF.

The V and J genes are TRBV15 and TRBJ2-7, with 7 bases matching TRBD1. The CDR3 runs to 15 residues. Germline lookup yields CDR1 LNHNV and CDR2 YYDKDF (reference sequence). V lost 0 bases to trimming and J lost 3 bases; unmatched junction nucleotides: 5. Here the CDR3 reads CATSRERTGNYEQYF. The CDR3, as DNA: TGTGCCACCAGCAGAGAGAGGACAGGAAACTACGAGCAGTACTTC.

This chain links TRBV3-1 with TRBJ2-7, with a tentative D call TRBD1 (5 bases). CDR1 is LGHDT, CDR2 YNNKEL, per germline (reference sequence). V was trimmed by 1 base and J by 5 bases, leaving 12 bases between them. The length of the CDR3 is 14 residues. In DNA, the CDR3 is TGTGCCAGCAGCCAAGGGCAGGGTAGGAACGAGCAGTACTTC. It yields the protein CASSQGQGRNEQYF.

This clonotype was seen a handful of times. The chain carries TRBV12-3 or TRBV12-4 and TRBJ2-7; TRBD2 aligns across 7 bases. With V trimmed by 6 bases and J by 0 bases, 8 bases remained unmatched. CDR3 length: 15 amino acids. The CDR3 region has the DNA TGTGCCAGCAGCCTCTGGGCGGGAGACTCCTACGAGCAGTACTTC. It specifies CASSLWAGDSYEQYF.

This clonotype was counted a few times. The chain uses TRBV5-1 and TRBJ1-6; 9 nucleotides agree with TRBD1. This CDR3 is built from 17 residues. Germline CDR1 SGHRS, CDR2 YFSETQ. Trimming cost V 3 bases and J 10 bases; bases outside gene matches: 14. This chain's CDR3 is CASSSGQGAGSGSPLHF. As DNA, the CDR3 is TGCGCCAGCAGCTCGGGACAGGGCGCGGGTAGTGGCTCACCCCTCCACTTT.

The genes are TRBV7-9 and TRBJ2-5, with TRBD2 matching 11 bases. This CDR3 contains 17 residues. CDR1 and CDR2 from the germline V gene are SEHNR and FQNEAQ (reference sequence). Germline trimming cut 0 bases from V and 3 bases from J; bases unmatched to any gene: 6. This chain's CDR3 is CASSLALISGREETQYF. The CDR3, as DNA: TGTGCCAGCAGCTTAGCGCTAATTAGCGGGAGGGAAGAGACCCAGTACTTC.

J is TRBJ2-7 and V is TRBV27, with TRBD1 identical over 7 bases. This CDR3 spans 15 amino acids. Germline trimming cut 7 bases from V and 1 base from J; bases unmatched to any gene: 10. The V gene's germline CDR1 is MNHEY and CDR2 SMNVEV (reference sequence). The CDR3, as DNA: TGTGCCAGCACCCAGCTGGGACAGAAATCCTACGAGCAGTACTTC. It encodes CASTQLGQKSYEQYF.

This clonotype was seen only a few times. The chain employs TRBV27 and TRBJ2-1; D remains ambiguous. V shed 0 bases and J shed 0 bases, with 6 bases lying between them. The CDR3 spans 15 residues. Germline V CDR1 and CDR2: MNHEY, SMNVEV (reference sequence). CDR3 sequence reads: CASSLSDGSYNEQFF. The CDR3 DNA reads as TGTGCCAGCAGTTTATCCGACGGCTCCTACAATGAGCAGTTCTTC.

The genes are TRBV28 and TRBJ1-5; the D is unclear. Deletions cut 6 bases from V and 2 bases from J, with 14 bases between. The CDR3 is 15 amino acids. CDR1 is MDHEN and CDR2 is SYDVKM in the germline V gene. The CDR3 nucleotides are TGTGCCAGCAGCGTCACTGGATACGGCAATCAGCCCCAGCATTTT. Protein product: CASSVTGYGNQPQHF.

This clonotype occurred many times. The V call is TRBV29-1, the J call TRBJ2-5, with 7 nucleotides matching TRBD2. The V and J ends lost 0 bases and 5 bases, in that order; junction bases with no gene match: 6. Germline CDR1 SQVTM, CDR2 ANQGSEA. CDR3 length: 14 residues. The CDR3 DNA is TGCAGCGTTGAAGAAACTGGCGGGAGCGAGACCCAGTACTTC. This codes for CSVEETGGSETQYF.

This chain uses TRBV7-9 with TRBJ2-7; 10 bases fit TRBD2. J gave up 2 bases and V 7 bases, and 14 bases lay outside the gene matches. This CDR3 has 17 amino acids. The germline CDR1 and CDR2 sequences are SEHNR and FQNEAQ (reference sequence). Here the CDR3 reads CASNLNWGTSETYEQYF. The CDR3 DNA sequence: TGTGCCAGCAACCTAAATTGGGGGACTAGCGAAACCTACGAGCAGTACTTC.

A few counts support this clonotype. V and J are TRBV24-1 and TRBJ1-5; no clear D gene. The CDR3 is 11 amino acids. CDR1 and CDR2 from the germline V gene are KGHDR and SFDVKD. Trimming took off 9 bases at V and 9 bases at J, with 11 bases between the two ends. CDR3 sequence: CATGNGGPQHF. CDR3 bases: TGTGCCACCGGAAACGGAGGGCCCCAGCATTTT.

This clonotype has at least ten counts. The rearrangement joins TRBV25-1 to TRBJ2-7; TRBD2 matches 7 bases. V shed 7 bases and J 4 bases; nucleotides not matched to a gene: 10. Germline lookup yields CDR1 MGHDK and CDR2 SYGVNS. This CDR3 contains 14 residues. CDR3: CASITSGGGYEQYF. CDR3 DNA: TGTGCCAGCATCACCTCGGGAGGTGGTTACGAGCAGTACTTC.